These 16 T cell receptor beta chains came from one sample sequenced in a study of response to subunit inactivated influenza vaccine. TCRdb used MiXCR to reprocess the RT-PCR reads, holding one entry per CDR3 protein. This table holds 800,000 to 1,000,000 distinct CDR3 sequences, around 20% found once. Here the sequenced sample was PBMCs from blood, taken around 5 days after vaccination. Every receptor here comes from a man aged 45-60 years who received an inactivated influenza vaccine.

V and J are TRBV11-2 and TRBJ2-7, with D unresolved. Trimming left V 1 base short and J 8 bases short, with 15 bases between. Germline V lookup: CDR1 SGHAT, CDR2 FQNNGV. The CDR3 is 14 amino acids. The CDR3 loop reads CASSLVVGRLQQYF. Here the CDR3 DNA reads TGTGCCAGCAGCTTAGTAGTCGGCCGTTTGCAGCAGTACTTC.

The gene calls are TRBV7-6 and TRBJ2-5, with D tentatively TRBD2 (5 bases). Trimming shortened V by 5 bases and J by 4 bases, and 17 bases separated the two germline ends. The V gene's germline CDR1 is SGHVS and CDR2 FNYEAQ. The CDR3 has 15 amino acids. The chain's CDR3 is CASSPWESTIETQYF. Written as DNA, the CDR3 is TGTGCCAGCAGCCCCTGGGAGTCTACAATAGAGACCCAGTACTTC. The entire variable domain, with the rest obtained from reference TRBV7-6 and TRBJ2-5, is as follows: GAGVSQSPRYKVTKRGQDVALRCDPISGHVSLYWYRQALGQGPEFLTYFNYEAQQDKSGLPNDRFSAERPEGSISTLTIQRTEQRDSAMYRCASSPWESTIETQYFGPGTRLLVL.

This chain links TRBV12-3 or TRBV12-4 with TRBJ2-7; D might be TRBD1 (6 bases). The CDR3 covers 15 residues. V was trimmed by 9 bases and J by 2 bases, leaving 20 bases between them. CDR3 amino acids: CASSPPRQATYEQYF. As DNA, the CDR3 is TGTGCCAGTAGCCCCCCCAGACAGGCAACCTACGAGCAGTACTTC.

This clonotype was seen a handful of times. The chain recombines TRBV10-3 with TRBJ2-2, with D tentatively TRBD2 (5 bases). Germline CDR1 is ENHRY and CDR2 is SYGVKD. This CDR3 has 13 amino acids. V was cut by 8 bases and J by 1 base, with 8 bases left in between. The CDR3: CAIAGVNTGELFF. The CDR3 coding sequence is TGTGCCATCGCGGGCGTGAACACCGGGGAGCTGTTTTTT.

A word on this clonotype: A much larger clone differs by one base, so this may be a read error. The chain links TRBV7-9 to TRBJ2-2; D call uncertain. This CDR3 comprises 12 residues. The ends were cut back, 0 bases at V and 7 bases at J, with 3 bases in the middle. Germline V lookup: CDR1 SEHNR, CDR2 FQNEAQ (reference sequence). CDR3 loop: CASSLAFGELFF. In DNA form, the CDR3 reads TGTGCCAGCAGCTTAGCGTTCGGGGAGCTGTTTTTT. Combining the CDR3 with reference TRBV7-9 and TRBJ2-2 gives the whole variable domain DTGVSQNPRHKITKRGQNVTFRCDPISEHNRLYWYRQTLGQGPEFLTYFQNEAQLEKSRLLSDRFSAERPKGSFSTLEIQRTEQGDSAMYLCASSLAFGELFFGEGSRLTVL.

The chain joins TRBV7-8 to TRBJ1-6, with 7 bases lining up with TRBD1. V gave up 0 bases and J gave up 7 bases; unmatched junction bases: 0. The CDR3 has 14 amino acids. CDR1 and CDR2 from the germline V gene are SGHVS and FQNEAQ. CDR3 sequence (DNA): TGTGCCAGCAGCTTAGCGACAGGGAATTCACCCCTCCACTTT. It translates to CASSLATGNSPLHF.

This chain joins TRBV5-1 and TRBJ2-3; 8 bases are shared with TRBD2. Germline CDR1 is SGHRS and CDR2 is YFSETQ. The CDR3 extends over 16 amino acids. The junction had 11 bases not matched to a gene; V was cut back by 4 bases and J by 4 bases. The CDR3 DNA sequence: TGCGCCAGCAGCCCCTCCCCGGGACTAGGTGCAGATACGCAGTATTTT. Translation: CASSPSPGLGADTQYF.

V usage is TRBV11-2 and J usage is TRBJ2-3, with D maybe TRBD1 (6 bases). Germline V gene sequence: CDR1 SGHAT, CDR2 FQNNGV. This CDR3 is 14 amino acids long. Trimming took off 7 bases at V and 4 bases at J, with 15 bases between the two ends. The DNA of the CDR3 is TGTGCCAGCAAATGGGGGCAGGGCGCAGATACGCAGTATTTT. Encoded protein: CASKWGQGADTQYF.

This clonotype has more than one count but fewer than ten. This chain uses TRBV6-5 with TRBJ2-7; possibly TRBD1 for D (6 bases). This CDR3 is built from 14 residues. The germline gives CDR1 MNHEY, CDR2 SVGAGI. V lost 0 bases and J lost 3, with 9 bases in between. The CDR3 spells CASSYSDSRYEQYF. CDR3 nucleotide sequence: TGTGCCAGCAGTTACTCGGACAGCCGCTACGAGCAGTACTTC.

The sample holds many counts of this clonotype. The chain carries TRBV12-3 or TRBV12-4 and TRBJ2-7, with 13 bases identical to TRBD2. This CDR3 has 16 amino acids. V dropped 5 bases and J dropped 7; count of bases not matched to a gene: 11. The CDR3 coding sequence is TGTGCCAGCAGTCCTATTAGGACTAGCGGGGGAAAGGAGCAGTACTTC. It yields the protein CASSPIRTSGGKEQYF.

The rearrangement uses TRBV9 and TRBJ1-2, with TRBD1 matching 7 bases. Germline values: CDR1 SGDLS, CDR2 YYNGEE. V dropped 0 bases and J dropped 5; count of bases not matched to a gene: 4. The length of the CDR3 is 14 residues. This CDR3 is CASSVGGQLYGYTF. CDR3 nucleotide sequence: TGTGCCAGCAGCGTAGGGGGACAGCTTTATGGCTACACCTTC.

Here the CDR3 DNA reads TGTGCCAGCAGTTTAGAGCGCTCTAGCGGGGGCCAAGAGACCCAGTACTTC. Translating it yields CASSLERSSGGQETQYF. The chain joins TRBV12-3 or TRBV12-4 to TRBJ2-5, with 10 bases fitting TRBD2. After removal of 1 base from V and 1 base from J, the junction contained 6 bases not matched to a gene. CDR3 length equals 17 residues.

This clonotype appeared once. V and J are TRBV5-1 and TRBJ2-7, with D perhaps matching TRBD1 or TRBD2 (5 bases each). Germline V CDR1 and CDR2: SGHRS, YFSETQ. The CDR3 has 14 amino acids. The germline V and J ends were trimmed by 7 bases and 6 bases, with 20 bases remaining between them. CDR3 sequence (DNA): TGCGCCAGCGGGGCGTACGGGAATGACGGCGAGCAGTACTTC. It is translated as CASGAYGNDGEQYF.

In this sample, this clonotype turned up a few times. The chain combines TRBV7-9 with TRBJ2-3; 7 bases align to TRBD1. Looked up from germline, CDR1 is SEHNR and CDR2 is FQNEAQ (reference sequence). V shed 5 bases and J 1 base; nucleotides not matched to a gene: 9. CDR3 length: 16 amino acids. CDR3 sequence reads: CASSPIPTGGTDTQYF. The CDR3 DNA sequence: TGTGCCAGCAGCCCCATCCCCACAGGGGGCACAGATACGCAGTATTTT.

The chain carries TRBV6-2 or TRBV6-3 and TRBJ1-1, with 7 bases identical to TRBD1. CDR1 and CDR2 from the germline V gene are MNHEY and SVGEGT. The CDR3 runs to 14 residues. The V gene end was trimmed by 8 bases and the J gene end by 7 bases; junction bases not matched to a gene: 13. The CDR3 DNA sequence: TGTGCCAGCGCCAATGGGGGACAGTTTTTTGAAGCTTTCTTT. This codes for CASANGGQFFEAFF.

This clonotype has just a few counts. V is TRBV29-1 and J is TRBJ1-1; unclear D gene. Germline V gives CDR1 SQVTM, CDR2 ANQGSEA. The CDR3 totals 14 residues. V lost 2 bases, J lost 0 bases, and 10 bases lay in between. CDR3 region: CSVEIGNLNTEAFF. CDR3 in DNA: TGCAGCGTTGAAATAGGAAATCTGAACACTGAAGCTTTCTTT.